What follows are 29 T cell receptor beta chains derived from one specimen sequenced in a study of blood T cell repertoires in COVID-19. Repertoires were generated with immunoSEQ multiplex PCR, while TCRdb's copy carries only in-frame clones and drops some. The sample has 150,000 to 200,000 clones, 70% to 90% seen once. Specimen: peripheral blood. The receptors stem from a woman older than 75 in a cohort sampled during active or convalescent COVID-19.

J is TRBJ1-1 and V is TRBV4-2; 9 positions agree with TRBD1. The germline gives CDR1 LGHNA, CDR2 YNFKEQ. Trimming at V came to 2 bases and at J to 4 bases, leaving 5 bases not matched to a gene. The CDR3 has 15 residues. The CDR3 is CASSQTGGGFTEAFF. CDR3 in DNA: TGTGCCAGCAGCCAAACAGGGGGCGGTTTCACTGAAGCTTTCTTT.

The rearrangement joins TRBV25-1 to TRBJ1-4, with D possibly matching TRBD1 (5 bases). Germline assignment: CDR1 MGHDK and CDR2 SYGVNS. The CDR3 extends over 15 amino acids. V lost 5 bases, J lost 1 base, and 11 bases lay in between. This chain's CDR3 is CASSQGAVTNEKLFF. In nucleotides, the CDR3 is TGTGCCAGCAGTCAAGGGGCCGTAACTAATGAAAAACTGTTTTTT.

V usage is TRBV5-6 and J usage is TRBJ1-4; tentatively, D is TRBD1 (5 bases). Germline CDR1 and CDR2: SGHDT and YYEEEE. This CDR3 region has 13 residues. V dropped 1 base and J dropped 8 bases, with 9 bases sitting between them. CDR3 loop: CASSLRQGEKLFF. The CDR3 DNA is TGTGCCAGCAGCTTGAGGCAGGGAGAAAAACTGTTTTTT.

The chain links TRBV14 to TRBJ1-5; D is unresolved. CDR3 length: 14 amino acids. From germline, CDR1 is SGHDN and CDR2 FVKESK. The V and J ends lost 4 bases and 3 bases respectively, with 10 bases between them. Here the CDR3 DNA reads TGTGCCAGCAGCCCGGAGGGCTACAATCAGCCCCAGCATTTT. Protein product: CASSPEGYNQPQHF.

The J gene is TRBJ1-1, the V gene TRBV5-6; no firm D call. Germline values: CDR1 SGHDT, CDR2 YYEEEE. The CDR3 has 15 residues. Between the trimmed V and J ends, which lost 0 bases and 1 base, there was a span of 10 bases. CDR3 sequence reads: CASSLALRGNTEAFF. The CDR3 DNA reads TGTGCCAGCAGCTTGGCCTTACGGGGGAACACTGAAGCTTTCTTT.

The genes are TRBV10-3 and TRBJ1-1; perhaps TRBD1 as D (5 bases). The CDR3 contains 13 residues. Trimming removed 8 bases at V and 0 bases at J, with 10 bases between. The V gene's germline CDR1 is ENHRY and CDR2 SYGVKD. CDR3 DNA sequence: TGTGCCATCCAGGACATTATGAACACTGAAGCTTTCTTT. Translation gives CAIQDIMNTEAFF.

The V call is TRBV3-1 (or the pseudogene TRBV3-2), the J call TRBJ2-3; D uncertain. V was shortened by 4 bases and J by 3 bases, with 11 bases between the two germline ends. The germline gives CDR1 LGHDT, CDR2 YNNKEL (reference sequence). This CDR3 region has 14 residues. CDR3 bases: TGTGCCAGCAGCCCTGTGCGCCTGACAGATACGCAGTATTTT. Protein: CASSPVRLTDTQYF.

This clone occurred once. The chain couples TRBV7-9 to TRBJ2-5; 14 positions agree with TRBD2. Germline CDR1 reads SEHNR; CDR2 reads FQNEAQ (reference sequence). J lost 1 base, V lost 5 bases, and 6 bases had no gene match. This CDR3 is 17 amino acids long. CDR3 loop: CASSIPTSGGAQETQYF. The CDR3 nucleotides are TGTGCCAGCAGCATCCCGACTAGCGGGGGGGCCCAAGAGACCCAGTACTTC. Full variable domain (missing parts from reference TRBV7-9 and TRBJ2-5): DTGVSQNPRHKITKRGQNVTFRCDPISEHNRLYWYRQTLGQGPEFLTYFQNEAQLEKSRLLSDRFSAERPKGSFSTLEIQRTEQGDSAMYLCASSIPTSGGAQETQYFGPGTRLLVL.

The rearrangement joins TRBV4-2 to TRBJ2-1; perhaps TRBD1 as D (5 bases). Per germline, CDR1 LGHNA and CDR2 YNFKEQ. Trimming pared 2 bases from V and 7 bases from J, leaving 6 bases between. The CDR3 totals 12 residues. CDR3 nucleotides: TGTGCCAGCAGCCAAAAGGGGAATGAGCAGTTCTTC. It specifies CASSQKGNEQFF.

The V and J genes are TRBV24-1 and TRBJ1-2; 7 nucleotides match TRBD1. The germline gives CDR1 KGHDR, CDR2 SFDVKD. Trimming cost V 3 bases and J 8 bases; bases outside gene matches: 5. CDR3 length equals 13 residues. CDR3 nucleotide sequence: TGTGCCACCAGTGATCAACAGGGGTGGGGCTACACCTTC. This translates into CATSDQQGWGYTF.

This rearrangement joins TRBV5-6 to TRBJ2-7, with a possible D match to TRBD2 (5 bases). The CDR3 contains 13 residues. Germline V gene data show CDR1 as SGHDT and CDR2 as YYEEEE. The ends were cut back, 4 bases at V and 2 bases at J, with 10 bases in the middle. The CDR3 region is CASSARGTYEQYV. In DNA form, the CDR3 reads TGTGCCAGCAGCGCGCGAGGGACCTACGAGCAGTACGTC.

CDR3 region: CASSVGGTGELFF. DNA of the CDR3: TGTGCCAGCAGTGTCGGGGGCACCGGGGAGCTGTTTTTT. The chain uses TRBV2 and TRBJ2-2; D might be TRBD2 (6 bases). The V gene lost 4 bases and the J gene lost 4 bases, with 7 bases spanning the gap. The length of the CDR3 is 13 residues. The germline CDR1 and CDR2 sequences are SNHLY and FYNNEI.

This clone has only a few counts. The chain is built from TRBV25-1 and TRBJ1-2, with D possibly TRBD1 on 5 matching bases. Germline V gives CDR1 MGHDK, CDR2 SYGVNS. This CDR3 is 14 amino acids long. V was pared by 6 bases and J by 2 bases, with 13 bases between. CDR3 region: CASSPAGGNYGYTF. CDR3 sequence (DNA): TGTGCCAGCAGCCCGGCGGGGGGAAACTATGGCTACACCTTC.

V gene TRBV6-5 combines with J gene TRBJ2-7; possibly TRBD1 for D (6 bases). The CDR3 loop spans 13 amino acids. Germline V gene data show CDR1 as MNHEY and CDR2 as SVGAGI. Trimming left V 5 bases short and J 4 bases short, with 12 bases between. CDR3 protein: CASSKTGQYEQYV. CDR3 coding DNA: TGTGCCAGCAGTAAAACAGGGCAATACGAGCAGTACGTC.

In its sample, this clone was seen once. V and J are TRBV19 and TRBJ1-2; perhaps TRBD1 as D (6 bases). The CDR3 has 15 amino acids. The germline V and J ends were trimmed by 3 bases and 2 bases, with 13 bases remaining between them. Per the germline V gene, CDR1 is LNHDA and CDR2 is SQIVND (reference sequence). The CDR3 here is CASSILTGTNYGYTF. The CDR3 DNA reads TGTGCCAGTAGTATCCTGACAGGTACGAACTATGGCTACACCTTC.

The chain uses TRBV20-1 and TRBJ2-7; 7 bases match TRBD1. Germline CDR1 and CDR2: DFQATT and SNEGSKA (reference sequence). The CDR3 has 11 residues. V gave up 3 bases and J gave up 5 bases; unmatched junction bases: 1. CDR3 amino acids: CSASQGDEQYV. In DNA form, the CDR3 reads TGCAGTGCTAGTCAGGGGGACGAGCAGTACGTC.

The rearrangement uses TRBV10-3 and TRBJ1-3; 8 bases fit TRBD1. V shed 4 bases and J 8 bases; nucleotides not matched to a gene: 4. Germline V gene lookup returns CDR1 ENHRY and CDR2 SYGVKD. This CDR3 region has 13 residues. Here the CDR3 DNA reads TGTGCCATCAGTGTAGACAGGGGAGACACCATATATTTT. It translates to CAISVDRGDTIYF.

The rearrangement joins TRBV6-2 or TRBV6-3 to TRBJ2-3; TRBD2 is a possible D gene (6 bases). Per germline, CDR1 MNHEY and CDR2 SVGEGT. The length of the CDR3 is 15 residues. Between the trimmed V and J ends, which lost 2 bases and 4 bases, there was a span of 13 bases. CDR3 protein: CASSYRLADPDTQYF. CDR3 coding DNA: TGTGCCAGCAGTTACCGATTAGCGGACCCAGATACGCAGTATTTT.

This clone was seen ten or more times. The chain employs TRBV9 and TRBJ2-6; D might be TRBD2 (6 bases). Germline lookup yields CDR1 SGDLS and CDR2 YYNGEE. There are 18 residues in the CDR3. Trimming took off 1 base at V and 0 bases at J, with 14 bases between the two ends. The CDR3 here is CASSVSLAVSSGANVLTF. The DNA of the CDR3 is TGTGCCAGCAGCGTATCGTTAGCGGTTAGCTCTGGGGCCAACGTCCTGACTTTC.

The chain couples TRBV6-2 or TRBV6-3 to TRBJ1-6; maybe TRBD1 (6 bases). From germline, CDR1 is MNHEY and CDR2 SVGEGT. V was trimmed by 5 bases and J by 6 bases, leaving 11 bases between them. The CDR3 has 14 residues. The CDR3 sequence is CASSKQGGNSPLHF. The DNA for the CDR3 is TGTGCCAGCAGTAAACAGGGCGGTAATTCACCCCTCCACTTT.

The gene calls are TRBV12-3 or TRBV12-4 and TRBJ1-5; D perhaps matches TRBD1 (5 bases). V gave up 6 bases and J gave up 5 bases, with 11 bases separating them. The CDR3 consists of 13 residues. The CDR3 spells CASSPGSDQPQHF. As DNA, the CDR3 is TGTGCCAGCAGCCCAGGGTCTGATCAGCCCCAGCATTTT.

The rearrangement uses TRBV10-1 and TRBJ2-7; 9 bases are shared with TRBD1. Trimming at V came to 5 bases and at J to 2 bases, leaving 10 bases not matched to a gene. Germline V lookup: CDR1 WNHNN, CDR2 SYGVQD (reference sequence). The CDR3 is made up of 16 amino acids. Written as DNA, the CDR3 is TGCGCCAGCAGTTGTAAGGGGACAGGGAATGCCTACGAGCAGTACGTC. Translating gives CASSCKGTGNAYEQYV.

The DNA for the CDR3 is TGTGCCAGCAGTCTCGAGGTGTCCGGGGAGCTGTTTTTT. Amino acid sequence: CASSLEVSGELFF. The rearrangement links TRBV6-4 to TRBJ2-2, with D unresolved. Germline V gives CDR1 MRHNA, CDR2 SNTAGT. With 5 bases removed from V and 6 bases from J, the gap between germline ends came to 10 bases. The CDR3 contains 13 residues.

The chain carries TRBV15 and TRBJ2-7; 8 nucleotides agree with TRBD2. The CDR3 covers 15 residues. V trimming: 3 bases; J trimming: 2 bases; junction bases outside the gene matches: 6. Germline V gene lookup returns CDR1 LNHNV and CDR2 YYDKDF (reference sequence). The CDR3 DNA is TGTGCCACCAGCAGGCGCGGGACTAGTCCCTACGAGCAGTACTTC. Its protein is CATSRRGTSPYEQYF.

The chain carries TRBV18 and TRBJ2-7, with TRBD1 matching 7 bases. The V gene's germline CDR1 is KGHSH and CDR2 LQKENI. This CDR3 contains 14 residues. The V segment lost 3 bases and the J segment 6 bases; nucleotides outside the gene matches: 8. The CDR3 spells CASSPSGGYSEQYV. CDR3 DNA sequence: TGTGCCAGCTCACCCTCAGGGGGTTATTCCGAGCAGTACGTC.

This sequence joins TRBV10-1 and TRBJ1-5; D uncertain. The CDR3 is 16 residues long. Germline-derived CDR1 and CDR2 are WNHNN and SYGVQD (reference sequence). Trimming removed 1 base from V and 4 bases from J, with 14 bases in between. The CDR3 region is CASSELRGKWNQPQHF. Written as DNA, the CDR3 is TGCGCCAGCAGTGAGTTAAGAGGGAAGTGGAATCAGCCCCAGCATTTT.

The chain's CDR3 is CASSLDRSYYNSPLHF. The CDR3 nucleotides read TGTGCCAGCAGCCTTGACAGGAGCTACTATAATTCACCCCTCCACTTT. The chain joins TRBV7-9 to TRBJ1-6; weak D call: TRBD1 (6 bases). The CDR3 has 16 amino acids. The V end was cut by 5 bases, the J end by 3 bases, with 14 bases between. The germline V gene encodes CDR1 SEHNR and CDR2 FQNEAQ (reference sequence).

This clone was counted between two and nine times. The chain couples TRBV5-6 to TRBJ1-6; 8 nucleotides line up with TRBD1. The CDR3 spans 13 residues. The germline V gene has CDR1 SGHDT and CDR2 YYEEEE. With 4 bases clipped from V and 11 bases from J, the junction kept 5 bases outside the gene matches. In DNA, the CDR3 is TGTGCCAGCAGCGGACAGGGCGTCCCACCCCTCCACTTT. It codes for CASSGQGVPPLHF.

This rearrangement joins TRBV5-5 to TRBJ2-3, with TRBD2 matching over 12 bases. This CDR3 contains 19 residues. Germline V CDR1 and CDR2: SGHKS, YYEKEE (reference sequence). V was clipped by 3 bases and J by 2 bases; unmatched bases: 13. CDR3 in amino acids: CASSSPTSGGQLNTDTQYF. CDR3 in DNA: TGTGCCAGCAGCTCGCCGACTAGCGGGGGCCAGCTGAACACAGATACGCAGTATTTT.